The clone carrying this TCR beta chain has only a few counts. This specimen comes from a study of response to subunit inactivated influenza vaccine. Germline CDR1 and CDR2: LNHNV and YYDKDF (reference sequence). CDR3 length: 18 amino acids. Trimming at V came to 0 bases and at J to 0 bases, leaving 7 bases not matched to a gene. TCRdb re-derived calls from the RT-PCR reads in MiXCR, one entry per CDR3 protein. The sample consists of more than 450,000 distinct CDR3 sequences, about 11% of them appearing once. This sample also belongs to another study, concerning T cells expressing NK-cell markers. From that study: 5'RACE template switching built TCR beta cDNA with unique molecular identifiers. Seven of eight sequenced donors tested HCMV-seropositive; one tested seronegative. Within several experiments, an anti-gamma-delta TCR antibody kept the sorting limited to alpha-beta TCR T cells. In several donors, dominant CD3+CD56+NKG2C+ clones formed 1.0-7.0% of CD8+ cells.

The receptor was isolated from a man in his fifties or sixties who received an inactivated influenza vaccine. Sequenced material: PBMCs from blood, taken on the day of vaccination. J is TRBJ1-2 and V is TRBV15; 10 bases match TRBD1. This chain's CDR3 is CATSRERTGGPPNYGYTF. The CDR3 nucleotides are TGTGCCACCAGCAGAGAGCGGACAGGGGGACCACCTAACTATGGCTACACCTTC. The full variable domain, its missing parts supplied by reference TRBV15 and TRBJ1-2, is DAMVIQNPRYQVTQFGKPVTLSCSQTLNHNVMYWYQQKSSQAPKLLFHYYDKDFNNEADTPDNFQSRRPNTSFCFLDIRSPGLGDTAMYLCATSRERTGGPPNYGYTFGSGTRLTVV.